This TCR beta chain was captured in a study of CD8 T cells in Susac syndrome (dated by TCRdb to between 2018 and 2020). For the study in its entirety: Whether CD8+ T cell activation and differentiation in Susac syndrome was antigen driven was tested using repertoire sequencing.

RNA was extracted using the RNeasy kit, and about 0.45 to 1 ug of the RNA was reverse transcribed with random hexamers. The immunoSEQ multiplex PCR assay, covering 54 Vbeta and 13 Jbeta segments, was used to amplify TCR beta CDR3 regions. Bias from PCR amplification was corrected by using a synthetic template baseline for primer optimization and for computational correction. The authors' analysis ran thus. Reads were assigned to V, D and J genes according to IMGT and analyzed in immunoSEQ Analyzer, with only productive sequences retained. To calculate clonality, Shannon entropy was normalized by log2 of the number of productive unique sequences and then subtracted from one. Public and private clones were assessed among the 100 most prevalent clones of each patient and control. Clones were defined as Susac-specific if absent from the healthy and MS cohorts, from around 1,000 published viral clones and from other ImmuneACCESS disease sequences. TCRdb's own reprocessing of the public reads used fastp at Q25 and MiXCR and kept productive beta chains. Rows matching on CDR3 protein sequence are summarized as one entry with the most common DNA and genes. For this entry, the V and J calls and clone size follow TCRdb and not the study's own pipeline. Within this sample are about 210,000 distinct CDR3 sequences, with roughly 94% of them counted one time only. 0.082% of the sample belongs to the ten largest clones.

Comments on this clonotype: The antigen this receptor binds is unknown. No much larger clonotype is one base removed from it; base qualities were not supplied.

High-throughput TCR beta sequencing profiled peripheral blood CD8+ and CD4+ T cells from healthy donors, Susac syndrome patients and multiple sclerosis patients. Treatment-naive patients with stable or active relapsing-remitting disease fulfilling revised McDonald criteria were used as multiple sclerosis controls. Bulk CD8+ and CD4+ T cells were purified by magnetic negative isolation, while CD8+ TEMRA cells were enriched using FACS. Blood was drawn into EDTA tubes, processed within 24 hours, and PBMCs were isolated by density gradient centrifugation. PBMCs intended for TCR sequencing were cryopreserved in liquid nitrogen and thawed later in a water bath at 37 degrees C. Purity of sorted or isolated CD4+, CD8+ and CD8+ TEMRA cells was at least 90%. The CDR3 goes from the cysteine to the phenylalanine over 13 residues. Only the CDR3 portion is preserved as DNA: 39 bases, with reading frame beginning at the first base. The germline V gene supplies CDR1 SQVTM and CDR2 ANQGSEA. Relative to germline, V is 7 bases shorter and J is 3 bases shorter, with 15 bases between their ends.

The full study reports these points: The number of individuals in the TCR sequencing and HLA analysis was recognized as being relatively small.

The rearranged chain carries TRBV29-1 and TRBJ2-5; TRBD1 could be the D gene, as 6 bases match. The specimen was CD4+ T cells from PBMCs. The clonotype was recovered from a human donor with multiple sclerosis. CDR3 region: CSALGNREETQYF. The nucleotide sequence reads TGCAGCGCCCTAGGGAACAGGGAAGAGACCCAGTACTTC.